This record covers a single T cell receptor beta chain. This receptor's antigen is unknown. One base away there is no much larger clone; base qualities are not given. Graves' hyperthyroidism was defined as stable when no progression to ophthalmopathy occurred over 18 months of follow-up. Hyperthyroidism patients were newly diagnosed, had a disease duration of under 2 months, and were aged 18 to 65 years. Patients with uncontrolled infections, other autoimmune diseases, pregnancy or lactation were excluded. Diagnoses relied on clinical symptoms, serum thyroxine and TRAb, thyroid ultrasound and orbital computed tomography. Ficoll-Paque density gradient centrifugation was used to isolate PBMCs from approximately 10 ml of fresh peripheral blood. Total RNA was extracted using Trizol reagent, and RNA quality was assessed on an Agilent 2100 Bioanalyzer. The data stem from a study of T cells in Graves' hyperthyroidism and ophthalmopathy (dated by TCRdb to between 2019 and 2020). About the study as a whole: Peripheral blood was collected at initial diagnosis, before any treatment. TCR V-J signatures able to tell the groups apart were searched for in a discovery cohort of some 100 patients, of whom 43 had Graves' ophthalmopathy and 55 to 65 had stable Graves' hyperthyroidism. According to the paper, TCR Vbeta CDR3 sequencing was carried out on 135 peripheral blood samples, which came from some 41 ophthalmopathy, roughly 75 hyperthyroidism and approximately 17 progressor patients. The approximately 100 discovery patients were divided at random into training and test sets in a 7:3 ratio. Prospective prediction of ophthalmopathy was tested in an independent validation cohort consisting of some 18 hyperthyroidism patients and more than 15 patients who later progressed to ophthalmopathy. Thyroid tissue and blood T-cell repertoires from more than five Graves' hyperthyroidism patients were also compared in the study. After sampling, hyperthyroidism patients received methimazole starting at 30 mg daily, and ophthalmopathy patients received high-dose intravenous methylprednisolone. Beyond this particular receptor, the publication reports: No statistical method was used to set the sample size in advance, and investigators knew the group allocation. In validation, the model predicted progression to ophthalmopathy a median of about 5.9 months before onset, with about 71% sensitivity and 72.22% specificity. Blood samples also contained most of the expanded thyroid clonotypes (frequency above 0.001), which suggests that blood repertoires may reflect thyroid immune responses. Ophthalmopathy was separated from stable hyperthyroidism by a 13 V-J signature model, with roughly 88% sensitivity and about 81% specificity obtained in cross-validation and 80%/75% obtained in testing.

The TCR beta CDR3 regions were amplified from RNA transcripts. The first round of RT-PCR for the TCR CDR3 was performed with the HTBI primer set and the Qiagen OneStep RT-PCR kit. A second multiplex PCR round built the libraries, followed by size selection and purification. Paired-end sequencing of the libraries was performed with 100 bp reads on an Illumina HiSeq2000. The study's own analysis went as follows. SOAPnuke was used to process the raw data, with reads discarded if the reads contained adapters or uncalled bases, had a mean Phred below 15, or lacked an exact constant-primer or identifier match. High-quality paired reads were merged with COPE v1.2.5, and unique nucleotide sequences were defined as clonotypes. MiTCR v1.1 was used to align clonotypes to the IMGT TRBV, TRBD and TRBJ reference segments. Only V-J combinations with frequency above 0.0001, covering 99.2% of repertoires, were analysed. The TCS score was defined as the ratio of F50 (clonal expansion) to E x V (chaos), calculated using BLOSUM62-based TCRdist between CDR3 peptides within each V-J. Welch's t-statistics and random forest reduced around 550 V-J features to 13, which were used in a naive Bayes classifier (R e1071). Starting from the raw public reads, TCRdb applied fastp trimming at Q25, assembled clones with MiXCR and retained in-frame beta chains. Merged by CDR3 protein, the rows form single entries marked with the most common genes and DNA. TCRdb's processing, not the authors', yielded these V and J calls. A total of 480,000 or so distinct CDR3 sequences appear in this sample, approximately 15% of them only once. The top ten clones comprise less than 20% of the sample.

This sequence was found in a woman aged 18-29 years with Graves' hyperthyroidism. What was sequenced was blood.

This receptor has the CDR3 CASLNGPGDEQFF. Read as DNA, the sequence is TGTGCCAGCTTGAACGGACCAGGGGATGAGCAGTTCTTC. The rearranged segments are TRBV6-1 and TRBJ2-1; TRBD1 is possibly the D segment (6 matching bases). The CDR1 and CDR2 encoded by the germline V gene are MNHNS and SASEGT. The CDR3 sequence holds 13 residues, the cysteine and phenylalanine included. The read is trimmed to its CDR3 DNA, 39 bases read in frame from base 1. The V end loses 8 bases and the J end loses 8 bases, and a stretch of 16 bases separates them.